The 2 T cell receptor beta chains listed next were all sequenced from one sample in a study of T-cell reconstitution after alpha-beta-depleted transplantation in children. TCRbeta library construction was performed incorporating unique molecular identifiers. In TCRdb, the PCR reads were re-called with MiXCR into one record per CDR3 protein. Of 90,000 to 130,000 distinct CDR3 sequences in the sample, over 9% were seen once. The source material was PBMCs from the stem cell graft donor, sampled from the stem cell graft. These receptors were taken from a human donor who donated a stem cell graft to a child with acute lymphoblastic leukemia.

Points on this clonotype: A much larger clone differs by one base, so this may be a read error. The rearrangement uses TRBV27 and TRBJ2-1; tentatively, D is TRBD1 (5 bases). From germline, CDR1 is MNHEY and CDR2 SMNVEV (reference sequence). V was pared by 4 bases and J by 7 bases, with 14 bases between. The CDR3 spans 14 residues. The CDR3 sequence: CASSYDSRGNEQFF. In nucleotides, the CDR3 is TGTGCCAGCAGTTATGACAGTAGGGGAAATGAGCAGTTCTTC.

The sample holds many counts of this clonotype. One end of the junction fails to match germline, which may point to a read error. The CDR3: CAINEFGRGATAPLAKNIQYF. CDR3 nucleotide sequence: TGTGCCATCAATGAGTTCGGACGAGGAGCTACCGCCCCCTTAGCCAAAAACATTCAGTACTTC. This rearrangement joins TRBV10-3 to TRBJ2-4, with D unresolved. The CDR3 length is 21 residues. Looked up from germline, CDR1 is ENHRY and CDR2 is SYGVKD.